This T cell receptor (beta chain) was observed in a study of blood T cell repertoires in COVID-19. In the study's own analysis: From reference gene primer amplification, estimates of nucleated cell counts were derived. Only in-frame clones appear in the TCRdb table, and some are missing; sequencing was by immunoSEQ multiplex PCR. Clone size and V and J calls were adopted from that table, with D and trimming inferred from the DNA. The sample lists over 450,000 clones, approximately 91% occurring once. The source is a woman in her 50s with COVID-19, enrolled during active disease. Source material: peripheral blood.

The CDR3 protein is CASKGGTESNQPQHF. In nucleotides, the CDR3 is TGTGCCAGTAAGGGGGGGACTGAAAGCAATCAGCCCCAGCATTTT. The chain is built from TRBV19 and TRBJ1-5; a weak D match, TRBD1 (6 bases). Trimming took off 7 bases at V and 1 base at J, with 14 bases between the two ends. CDR1 LNHDA and CDR2 SQIVND come from the germline V gene (reference sequence). This CDR3 has 15 amino acids. Together with reference TRBV19 and TRBJ1-5, the CDR3 gives the full variable domain: DGGITQSPKYLFRKEGQNVTLSCEQNLNHDAMYWYRQDPGQGLRLIYYSQIVNDFQKGDIAEGYSVSREKKESFPLTVTSAQKNPTAFYLCASKGGTESNQPQHFGDGTRLSIL.